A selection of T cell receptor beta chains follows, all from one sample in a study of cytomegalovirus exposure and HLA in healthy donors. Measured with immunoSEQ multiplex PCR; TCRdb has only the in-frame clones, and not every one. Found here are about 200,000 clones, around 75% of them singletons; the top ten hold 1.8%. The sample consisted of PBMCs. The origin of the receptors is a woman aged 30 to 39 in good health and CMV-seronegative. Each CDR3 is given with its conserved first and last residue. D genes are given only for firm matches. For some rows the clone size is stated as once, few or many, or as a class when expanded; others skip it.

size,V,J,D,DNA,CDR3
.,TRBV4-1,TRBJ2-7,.,TGCGCCAGCAGCCAAGTACCCACGGACAGATACTACGAGCAGTACTTC,CASSQVPTDRYYEQYF
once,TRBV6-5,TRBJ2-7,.,TGTGCCAGCAGTTACTCGCGGGACAGATACGAGCAGTACTTC,CASSYSRDRYEQYF
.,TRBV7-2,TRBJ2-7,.,TGTGCCAGCAGCTTAGATACAGGGAACCACGAGCAGTACTTC,CASSLDTGNHEQYF
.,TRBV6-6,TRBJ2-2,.,TGTGCCACCTCTGGCCCCAGGGGTTTGGACACCGGGGAGCTGTTTTTT,CATSGPRGLDTGELFF
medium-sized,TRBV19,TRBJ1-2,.,TGTGCCAGTGGAGGTGGGGACACTCGCTACACCTTC,CASGGGDTRYTF
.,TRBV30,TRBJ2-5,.,TGTGCCTGGAGTGCGAGCGGGACCCAGTACTTC,CAWSASGTQYF
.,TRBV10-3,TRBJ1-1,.,TGTGCCATCAGTGAGTCCCAGCGGAACACTGAAGCTTTCTTT,CAISESQRNTEAFF
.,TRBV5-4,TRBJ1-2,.,TGTGCCAGCAGAGCGGGACACAACTATGGCTACACCTTC,CASRAGHNYGYTF
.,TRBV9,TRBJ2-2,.,TGTGCCAGCAGCGGGGCGCCCGGGGAGCTGTTTTTT,CASSGAPGELFF
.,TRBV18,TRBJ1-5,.,TGTGCCAGCTCACCAGCGGATAGCAATCAGCCCCAGCATTTT,CASSPADSNQPQHF
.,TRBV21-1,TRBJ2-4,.,TGTGCCAGCAGCAAGACCCGACAGGGATGCAAAAACATTCAGTACTTC,CASSKTRQGCKNIQYF
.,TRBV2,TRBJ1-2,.,TGTGCCAGCAGTCCCCCCCGGGGGGGCATCTATGGCTACACCTTC,CASSPPRGGIYGYTF
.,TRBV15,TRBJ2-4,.,TGTGCCACCAGCAGAACAACTGGAGTCGAGGGCATTCAGTACTTC,CATSRTTGVEGIQYF
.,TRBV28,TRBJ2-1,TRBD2,TGTGCCAGCAGCTGGGGGCTTCTACCGGGACTAGCGGGGGGCCATGAGCAGTTCTTC,CASSWGLLPGLAGGHEQFF
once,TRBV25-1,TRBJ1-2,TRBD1,TGTGCCAGCAGTGAAACGGACAGGGGCCCCTATGGCTACACCTTC,CASSETDRGPYGYTF
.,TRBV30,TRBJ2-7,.,TGTGCCTGGACCTCCGGGACTGGGGGCTACGAGCAGTACTTC,CAWTSGTGGYEQYF
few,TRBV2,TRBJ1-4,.,TGTGCCAGCAGTGAAAAGGACAGTTACAATGAAAAACTGTTTTTT,CASSEKDSYNEKLFF
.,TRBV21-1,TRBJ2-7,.,TGTGCCAGCAGCCCTCAGAGGTTGTGGCAGGGGAGCTCCTACGAGCAGTACTTC,CASSPQRLWQGSSYEQYF
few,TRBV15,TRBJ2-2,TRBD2,TGTGCCACCAGCAGAGATGCGGGGGGCGGGGAGCTGTTTTTT,CATSRDAGGGELFF
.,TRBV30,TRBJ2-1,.,TGTGCCTGGAGCCTCGGGACTGCACGGGGATCAATGAGTCTAGAGTTCTTC,CAWSLGTARGSMSLEFF
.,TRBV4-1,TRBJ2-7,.,TGCGCCAGCAGCCAAGCGTCTCGTGAGTACGAGCAGTACTTC,CASSQASREYEQYF
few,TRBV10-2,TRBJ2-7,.,TGCGCCAGCAGGGACAGAGTTTACGAGCAGTACTTC,CASRDRVYEQYF
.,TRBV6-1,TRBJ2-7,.,TGTGCCAGCAGAGTGGGGCCGTCCACCTACGAGCAGTACTTC,CASRVGPSTYEQYF